This T cell receptor beta chain derives from a study of T cells after yellow fever vaccination. V was pared by 2 bases and J by 2 bases, with 11 bases between. Germline V lookup: CDR1 LGHNA, CDR2 YNFKEQ. The length of the CDR3 is 15 residues. The study, taken as a whole, reports: Clones that expanded after primary vaccination mostly reappeared after the booster (96% CD4, 70% to 90% CD8). Shared CD4/CD8 clonotypes were a small share, likely from convergent recombination. Although the secondary response was weaker, it peaked faster, at day 5 versus 15.

This clonotype appeared a few times. Its antigen is undetermined. The TCR cDNA carried a universal primer site and UMIs from 5'RACE template switching. TCRdb redid the calling of the 5' RACE reads with MiXCR, one entry per CDR3 protein. The sample includes about 330,000 distinct CDR3 sequences, 4.1% of them seen just once. The chain recombines TRBV4-2 with TRBJ2-3; D uncertain. This clonotype originated in a man aged 18 to 30 who received the YFV17D yellow fever vaccine. The sample consisted of PBMCs, taken 5 days after the yellow fever booster vaccination. DNA for the CDR3: TGTGCCAGCAGCCAACTTCTATCTGACACAGATACGCAGTATTTT. Its translation is CASSQLLSDTDTQYF.